The T cell receptor (beta chain) under discussion was sequenced for a study of radiotherapy plus CTLA-4 blockade in lung cancer. Only in-frame clones appear in the TCRdb table, and some are missing; sequencing was by immunoSEQ multiplex PCR. The table records about 91,000 clones, roughly 70% of them present only once. V was cut by 1 base and J by 6 bases, with 12 bases left in between. CDR1 and CDR2 from the germline V gene are SEHNR and FQNEAQ (reference sequence). The CDR3 totals 14 residues. This receptor was identified in a human donor with non-small cell lung cancer that progressed on radiotherapy plus ipilimumab. The chain couples TRBV7-9 to TRBJ1-2; D is unclear. Source: peripheral blood, taken from a patient treated with radiotherapy plus ipilimumab. The CDR3 spells CASSLVRREDGYTF. The CDR3 nucleotides read TGTGCCAGCAGCTTAGTCAGGAGGGAAGATGGCTACACCTTC.